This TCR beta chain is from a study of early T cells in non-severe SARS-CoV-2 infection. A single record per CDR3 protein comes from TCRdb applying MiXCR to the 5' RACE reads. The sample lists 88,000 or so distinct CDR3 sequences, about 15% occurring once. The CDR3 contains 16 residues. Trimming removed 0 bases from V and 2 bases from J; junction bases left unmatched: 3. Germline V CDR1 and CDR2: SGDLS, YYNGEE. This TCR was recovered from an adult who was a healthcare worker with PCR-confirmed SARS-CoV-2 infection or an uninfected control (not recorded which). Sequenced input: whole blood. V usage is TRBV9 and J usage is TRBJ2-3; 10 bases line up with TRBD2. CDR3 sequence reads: CASSVELAGYTDTQYF. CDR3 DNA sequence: TGTGCCAGCAGCGTAGAACTAGCGGGATACACAGATACGCAGTATTTT.